The 29 T cell receptor beta chains below all came from one sample that was sequenced in a study of Ad26.COV2.S vaccination and SARS-CoV-2 variants. Treatment given: over 15 received Ad26.COV2.S at low or high dose, single or two shots; roughly five received placebo; per-sample allocation not given. Sampling took place 63 days after the first vaccine or placebo injection. The data were produced by immunoSEQ multiplex PCR, yet TCRdb's version contains in-frame clones alone and is incomplete. This table holds approximately 400,000 clones, 80% to 90% found once. The sample consisted of peripheral blood, taken in a trial of Ad26.COV2.S vaccine versus placebo. These TCRs come from a person between 18 and 65 years old who received the Ad26.COV2.S COVID-19 vaccine or a placebo.

This sequence joins TRBV27 and TRBJ1-6; no clear D gene. The CDR3 spans 13 residues. CDR1 MNHEY and CDR2 SMNVEV come from the germline V gene (reference sequence). With 11 bases removed from V and 7 bases from J, the gap between germline ends came to 15 bases. The CDR3 spells CAFRGPSNSPLHF. The CDR3 nucleotides are TGTGCCTTTAGAGGGCCGTCCAATTCACCCCTCCACTTT.

The chain links TRBV7-3 to TRBJ2-2, with D unclear. V lost 2 bases, J lost 8 bases, and 12 bases lay in between. Germline-derived CDR1 and CDR2 are SGHTA and FQGTGA. The CDR3 runs to 14 residues. CDR3 amino acids: CASSLESSLGELFF. DNA of the CDR3: TGTGCCAGCAGCTTAGAGTCCTCATTGGGGGAGCTGTTTTTT.

The V call is TRBV5-4, the J call TRBJ1-6, with D possibly matching TRBD1 (5 bases). V dropped 3 bases and J dropped 4 bases, with 17 bases sitting between them. Germline CDR1 is SGHNT and CDR2 is YYREEE (reference sequence). This CDR3 region has 17 residues. CDR3 DNA: TGTGCCAGCAGCTCTCTTCCGGGACCTACTTATAATTCACCCCTCCACTTT. As protein: CASSSLPGPTYNSPLHF.

The J gene is TRBJ2-2, the V gene TRBV10-1; TRBD2 matches 10 bases. Germline V gene lookup returns CDR1 WNHNN and CDR2 SYGVQD (reference sequence). V lost 2 bases and J lost 6; bases outside the gene matches: 3. This CDR3 is 15 amino acids long. CDR3 residues: CASSEIAGGAGELFF. The CDR3 DNA reads as TGCGCCAGCAGTGAGATAGCGGGAGGCGCCGGGGAGCTGTTTTTT.

The chain couples TRBV5-6 to TRBJ1-6, with a possible D match to TRBD1 (5 bases). The germline V gene encodes CDR1 SGHDT and CDR2 YYEEEE. V lost 1 base and J 7 bases, leaving 9 bases between the germline ends. The CDR3 loop spans 14 amino acids. CDR3 in DNA: TGTGCCAGCAGCTTGCCAGGGAGGAATTCACCCCTCCACTTT. Residues: CASSLPGRNSPLHF.

The V gene is TRBV11-2, the J gene TRBJ2-5; 8 bases map to TRBD2. Germline loops: CDR1 SGHAT, CDR2 FQNNGV. Trimming removed 0 bases from V and 2 bases from J; junction bases left unmatched: 2. The CDR3 consists of 15 residues. Here the CDR3 reads CASSLEVAGQETQYF. The CDR3, as DNA: TGTGCCAGCAGCTTAGAGGTAGCGGGGCAAGAGACCCAGTACTTC.

The chain links TRBV19 to TRBJ1-1, with no clear D. V was clipped by 6 bases and J by 3 bases, with 14 bases between them. Germline values: CDR1 LNHDA, CDR2 SQIVND (reference sequence). The CDR3 extends over 14 amino acids. The CDR3 here is CASSPAGSHTEAFF. CDR3 sequence (DNA): TGTGCCAGTAGCCCCGCCGGGAGCCACACTGAAGCTTTCTTT.

This clone was recorded once. V usage is TRBV6-2 or TRBV6-3 and J usage is TRBJ1-2; D is perhaps TRBD1 (5 bases). Germline loops: CDR1 MNHEY, CDR2 SVGEGT. The CDR3 is 14 residues long. Trimming left V 4 bases short and J 10 bases short, with 19 bases between. CDR3 bases: TGTGCCAGCAGTTTATACGGGACCAACGGGGACTACACCTTC. Translation: CASSLYGTNGDYTF.

This clone appeared a single time. V gene TRBV21-1 combines with J gene TRBJ1-5. TRBV21-1 is described as a pseudogene. The CDR3 has 13 residues. The CDR3 loop reads CASTPTWDQPQHF. The CDR3 region has the DNA TGTGCCAGCACCCCTACTTGGGATCAGCCCCAGCATTTT.

This rearrangement joins TRBV5-4 to TRBJ2-5, with TRBD2 identical over 11 bases. With 2 bases clipped from V and 4 bases from J, the junction kept 4 bases outside the gene matches. The CDR3 extends over 15 amino acids. Germline V CDR1 and CDR2: SGHNT, YYREEE (reference sequence). The CDR3 DNA is TGTGCCAGCAGCTTCCCCGGGACTAGCGGAGAGACCCAGTACTTC. Residues: CASSFPGTSGETQYF.

The chain combines TRBV5-5 with TRBJ1-3, with D possibly matching TRBD1 (5 bases). CDR1 is SGHKS and CDR2 is YYEKEE in the germline V gene (reference sequence). The CDR3 length is 16 residues. V lost 1 base to trimming and J lost 1 base, with 12 bases between them. The CDR3 bases are TGTGCCAGCAGCTTGTACCAGGGAAGTTCTGGAAACACCATATATTTT. This codes for CASSLYQGSSGNTIYF.

A single count supports this clone. This rearrangement joins TRBV9 to TRBJ2-5; 12 positions agree with TRBD1. This CDR3 spans 16 amino acids. Trimming cost V 4 bases and J 4 bases; bases outside gene matches: 8. The germline V gene encodes CDR1 SGDLS and CDR2 YYNGEE. This CDR3 is CASSPTGTGGLETQYF. CDR3 bases: TGTGCCAGCAGCCCTACCGGGACAGGGGGCTTAGAGACCCAGTACTTC.

The chain couples TRBV4-1 to TRBJ2-7; TRBD2 is a possible D gene (6 bases). V gave up 1 base and J gave up 3 bases, with 16 bases separating them. The CDR3 has 16 residues. Germline assignment: CDR1 MGHRA and CDR2 YSYEKL. CDR3 bases: TGCGCCAGCAGCCAAGGCTCGGGAGCCCGTTACTACGAGCAGTACTTC. Encoded protein: CASSQGSGARYYEQYF.

The chain links TRBV29-1 to TRBJ1-2; 7 bases align to TRBD1. In germline, CDR1 is SQVTM, CDR2 ANQGSEA. Trimming at V came to 2 bases and at J to 7 bases, leaving 4 bases not matched to a gene. The CDR3 covers 12 residues. For the CDR3, the DNA is TGCAGCGTTGAAAACAGGGGATCTGGCTACACCTTC. Amino acids: CSVENRGSGYTF.

The CDR3 is CASSVLGEGGHNEQFF. The CDR3 bases are TGTGCCAGCAGCGTGCTAGGGGAGGGGGGCCACAATGAGCAGTTCTTC. The chain has TRBV9 and TRBJ2-1, with D tentatively TRBD2 (7 bases). Germline V lookup: CDR1 SGDLS, CDR2 YYNGEE. The CDR3 has 16 residues. Trimming removed 2 bases from V and 5 bases from J, with 17 bases in between.

As concerns this clone: A clone one base away is much larger, so this may be a read error. The chain joins TRBV7-8 to TRBJ2-7, with D perhaps matching TRBD2 (5 bases). Trimming left V 5 bases short and J 6 bases short, with 11 bases between. CDR3 length: 12 amino acids. Looked up from germline, CDR1 is SGHVS and CDR2 is FQNEAQ. CDR3 sequence: CASSRSGGEQYF. Here the CDR3 DNA reads TGTGCCAGCAGCCGATCAGGAGGCGAGCAGTACTTC. Complete variable domain (other parts from reference TRBV7-8 and TRBJ2-7): GAGVSQSPRYKVAKRGQDVALRCDPISGHVSLFWYQQALGQGPEFLTYFQNEAQLDKSGLPSDRFFAERPEGSVSTLKIQRTQQEDSAVYLCASSRSGGEQYFGPGTRLTVT.

The rearrangement uses TRBV6-1 and TRBJ1-4, with 8 positions matching TRBD1. The CDR3 runs 15 residues. Losses at the gene ends were 0 bases for V and 8 bases for J; bases not matched to a gene: 5. Germline V gene sequence: CDR1 MNHNS, CDR2 SASEGT. In DNA form, the CDR3 reads TGTGCCAGCAGTGAAGCGCAGGGGGCTTGGGAAAAACTGTTTTTT. Encoded protein: CASSEAQGAWEKLFF.

With respect to this clone: Other DNA sequences in this sample translate to the same CDR3. The V call is TRBV18, the J call TRBJ1-1; possible D gene TRBD1, 5 bases. The CDR3 length is 13 residues. The germline gives CDR1 KGHSH, CDR2 LQKENI. Deletions cut 2 bases from V and 1 base from J, with 5 bases between. The CDR3 DNA follows: TGTGCCAGCTCACCAGGACAGAACACTGAAGCTTTCTTT. It encodes CASSPGQNTEAFF.

In DNA form, the CDR3 reads TGTGCCACCAGCGCCTTGATCAGGGTGATGTATGGTGAGCAGTTCTTC. As protein: CATSALIRVMYGEQFF. The chain uses TRBV15 and TRBJ2-1; a possible D gene is TRBD1 (5 bases). The CDR3 contains 16 residues. Germline V gene sequence: CDR1 LNHNV, CDR2 YYDKDF (reference sequence). Deletions cut 5 bases from V and 9 bases from J, with 23 bases between.

Turning to this clone: The sample contains more than one DNA sequence encoding this CDR3. V gene TRBV12-3 or TRBV12-4 combines with J gene TRBJ1-2; possible D gene TRBD1, 5 bases. The V and J ends lost 3 bases and 2 bases respectively, with 7 bases between them. This CDR3 is 13 amino acids long. In DNA form, the CDR3 reads TGTGCCAGCAGTTTGGGGCGGAACTATGGCTACACCTTC. Protein product: CASSLGRNYGYTF.

This clone came up once. The rearrangement links TRBV7-3 to TRBJ2-1; TRBD2 aligns across 8 bases. V lost 3 bases, J lost 2 bases, and 0 bases stayed unmatched. CDR1 is SGHTA and CDR2 is FQGTGA in the germline V gene. The CDR3 runs 14 residues. Here the CDR3 DNA reads TGTGCCAGCAGCTTGGGACTAGCCTACAATGAGCAGTTCTTC. Translating gives CASSLGLAYNEQFF.

The genes are TRBV6-5 and TRBJ1-1; 8 nucleotides agree with TRBD1. The trim removed 7 bases at V and 10 bases at J, leaving 11 bases unmatched. This CDR3 spans 13 amino acids. Germline CDR1 is MNHEY and CDR2 is SVGAGI. This chain's CDR3 is CASTTIQGVGAFF. CDR3 DNA sequence: TGTGCCAGCACCACTATACAGGGGGTGGGAGCTTTCTTT.

The chain carries TRBV27 and TRBJ2-3; 7 positions agree with TRBD2. The CDR3 consists of 14 residues. V shed 6 bases, J shed 2 bases, and the junction held 5 bases outside the gene matches. Germline lookup yields CDR1 MNHEY and CDR2 SMNVEV (reference sequence). The CDR3, as DNA: TGTGCCAGCAGCTGGGGGGGGATCACAGATACGCAGTATTTT. Translation: CASSWGGITDTQYF.

The count of this clone is one. The V and J genes are TRBV6-5 and TRBJ2-7; TRBD1 might be the D (5 bases). This CDR3 contains 14 residues. The V end was cut by 2 bases, the J end by 7 bases, with 15 bases between. Germline V gene data show CDR1 as MNHEY and CDR2 as SVGAGI. The CDR3 sequence is CASSYGDWGREQYF. The CDR3 region has the DNA TGTGCCAGCAGTTACGGAGACTGGGGCCGAGAGCAGTACTTC.

The CDR3 sequence is CASRETVNYGYTF. The DNA of the CDR3 is TGTGCCAGCAGGGAGACAGTTAACTATGGCTACACCTTC. The chain links TRBV6-5 to TRBJ1-2, with D possibly being TRBD1 (5 bases). CDR3 length: 13 amino acids. Germline CDR1 is MNHEY and CDR2 is SVGAGI. Trimming left V 6 bases short and J 1 base short, with 9 bases between.

This clone was found a few times. This rearrangement joins TRBV7-2 to TRBJ2-3; D may be TRBD2 (5 bases). In germline, CDR1 is SGHTA, CDR2 FQGNSA. The length of the CDR3 is 15 residues. The ends were cut back, 4 bases at V and 0 bases at J, with 11 bases in the middle. The CDR3: CASSSRLSSTDTQYF. CDR3 nucleotides: TGTGCCAGCAGCTCCCGACTATCAAGCACAGATACGCAGTATTTT.

The V and J genes are TRBV5-1 and TRBJ2-2, with D perhaps matching TRBD1 or TRBD2 (5 bases each). Between the trimmed V and J ends, which lost 0 bases and 6 bases, there was a span of 9 bases. The germline V gene encodes CDR1 SGHRS and CDR2 YFSETQ. The CDR3 runs to 14 residues. The CDR3 loop reads CASSLARGAGELFF. In DNA form, the CDR3 reads TGCGCCAGCAGCTTGGCACGGGGCGCCGGGGAGCTGTTTTTT.

The chain has TRBV11-2 and TRBJ1-3; D is unresolved. The CDR3 contains 14 residues. CDR1 is SGHAT and CDR2 is FQNNGV in the germline V gene. The V end lost 6 bases, the J end lost 0 bases, and 9 bases lay between the germline ends. The CDR3 bases are TGTGCCAGCAGGCCGGATCTCTCTGGAAACACCATATATTTT. This encodes CASRPDLSGNTIYF. The full variable domain, rest sourced from reference TRBV11-2 and TRBJ1-3, is EAGVAQSPRYKIIEKRQSVAFWCNPISGHATLYWYQQILGQGPKLLIQFQNNGVVDDSQLPKDRFSAERLKGVDSTLKIQPAKLEDSAVYLCASRPDLSGNTIYFGEGSWLTVV.

V gene TRBV11-3 combines with J gene TRBJ1-6; weak D call: TRBD1 (5 bases). The CDR3 length is 13 residues. Germline CDR1 and CDR2: SGHNT and YENEEA. Trimming pared 8 bases from V and 7 bases from J, leaving 12 bases between. The CDR3 DNA reads TGTGCCAGCGCTCGGGGGTACAATTCACCCCTCCACTTT. This encodes CASARGYNSPLHF.